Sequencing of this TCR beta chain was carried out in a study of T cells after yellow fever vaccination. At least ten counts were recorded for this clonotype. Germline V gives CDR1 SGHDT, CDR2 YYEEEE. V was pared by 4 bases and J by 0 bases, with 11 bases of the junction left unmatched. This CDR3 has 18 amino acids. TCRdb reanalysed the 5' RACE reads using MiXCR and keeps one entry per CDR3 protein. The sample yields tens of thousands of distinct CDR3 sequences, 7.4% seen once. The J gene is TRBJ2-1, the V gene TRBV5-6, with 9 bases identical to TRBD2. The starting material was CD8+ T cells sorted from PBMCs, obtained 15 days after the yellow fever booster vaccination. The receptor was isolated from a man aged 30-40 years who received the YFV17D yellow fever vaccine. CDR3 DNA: TGTGCCAGCAGCCAGGGGCTAGCGGGATGGAGCTCCTACAATGAGCAGTTCTTC. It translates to CASSQGLAGWSSYNEQFF.